This T cell receptor (beta chain) emerged from a study of human T cells and chemical hapten exposure. The wider study: Small pooled library volume differences mainly caused per-sample TCR yield variation.

Overall study findings and caveats: There was alopecia in the donors, so their immune response may differ from that of healthy people.

This clonotype appeared many times. Its target is not known. CDR3 length: 16 residues. Germline CDR1 and CDR2: SGHAT and FQNNGV. V lost 5 bases, J lost 6 bases, and 15 bases stayed unmatched. Described time point: pre-sensitization, week 0. Treatment here: therapeutic diphenylcyclopropenone sensitization with weekly scalp DPC. TCRdb re-analysed the RACE reads in MiXCR, keeping a single row per CDR3 protein. This table has about 92,000 distinct CDR3 sequences, 8% to 10% appearing once. This receptor was identified in a woman between 40 and 55 years old with alopecia areata. Some clones in this sample may be carry-over from other donors' samples. The specimen was whole blood, collected in connection with sensitization to the hapten diphenylcyclopropenone (DPC). V is TRBV11-2 and J is TRBJ1-2; 7 nucleotides agree with TRBD1. As DNA, the CDR3 is TGTGCCAGCAGCCCTCAAGAGGGGGCTCTAGTCCATGGCTACACCTTC. This sequence encodes CASSPQEGALVHGYTF. The full variable domain, with the rest looked up from reference TRBV11-2 and TRBJ1-2, is EAGVAQSPRYKIIEKRQSVAFWCNPISGHATLYWYQQILGQGPKLLIQFQNNGVVDDSQLPKDRFSAERLKGVDSTLKIQPAKLEDSAVYLCASSPQEGALVHGYTFGSGTRLTVV.